The 5 T cell receptor beta chains listed next were all sequenced from one sample in a study of beta chain features in type 1 diabetes. The entirety of the isolated RNA underwent reverse transcription, so expressed TCRB transcripts were sequenced. Clones were sequenced by immunoSEQ multiplex PCR, and TCRdb holds only the in-frame ones, with some missing. The data hold some 220,000 clones, with approximately 11% observed a single time. The sequencing sample was made of central memory CD4+ T cells from blood. These receptors were taken from a man between 18 and 29 years old in good health.

The gene calls are TRBV7-9 and TRBJ2-1; TRBD2 is a possible D gene (6 bases). The CDR3 is 15 residues long. The germline gives CDR1 SEHNR, CDR2 FQNEAQ (reference sequence). Trimming cost V 6 bases and J 3 bases, with 15 bases left between them. The CDR3 here is CASSIDLAHYNEQFF. For the CDR3, the DNA is TGTGCCAGCAGTATCGACCTAGCGCACTACAATGAGCAGTTCTTC.

This chain links TRBV9 with TRBJ2-1; TRBD2 aligns across 10 bases. Germline loops: CDR1 SGDLS, CDR2 YYNGEE. The CDR3 runs 15 residues. Trimming cost V 0 bases and J 5 bases; bases outside gene matches: 2. The CDR3 DNA is TGTGCCAGCAGCGTAGGGCTAGCGGGAGACAATGAGCAGTTCTTC. It yields the protein CASSVGLAGDNEQFF.

The genes are TRBV5-6 and TRBJ2-1; D remains ambiguous. Trimming stripped 1 base from V and 8 bases from J, with 19 bases between. The CDR3 loop spans 16 amino acids. Germline loops: CDR1 SGHDT, CDR2 YYEEEE. CDR3 in DNA: TGTGCCAGCAGCTTGTCGATATCCCCAAGGCACCATGAGCAGTTCTTC. It specifies CASSLSISPRHHEQFF.

The rearrangement joins TRBV25-1 to TRBJ2-7; possible D gene TRBD2, 5 bases. The ends were cut back, 5 bases at V and 2 bases at J, with 10 bases in the middle. CDR1 MGHDK and CDR2 SYGVNS come from the germline V gene. This CDR3 has 13 residues. The CDR3 coding sequence is TGTGCCAGCAGTTCCGCGGGCCCCTACGAGCAGTACTTC. Its translation is CASSSAGPYEQYF.

There are a few counts of this clone. The chain employs TRBV28 and TRBJ1-1; D is unresolved. The V and J ends lost 7 bases and 1 base respectively, with 10 bases between them. The germline V gene encodes CDR1 MDHEN and CDR2 SYDVKM. This CDR3 contains 13 residues. The CDR3, as DNA: TGTGCCAGCATCTCCCGTGAGAACACTGAAGCTTTCTTT. The encoded protein is CASISRENTEAFF.